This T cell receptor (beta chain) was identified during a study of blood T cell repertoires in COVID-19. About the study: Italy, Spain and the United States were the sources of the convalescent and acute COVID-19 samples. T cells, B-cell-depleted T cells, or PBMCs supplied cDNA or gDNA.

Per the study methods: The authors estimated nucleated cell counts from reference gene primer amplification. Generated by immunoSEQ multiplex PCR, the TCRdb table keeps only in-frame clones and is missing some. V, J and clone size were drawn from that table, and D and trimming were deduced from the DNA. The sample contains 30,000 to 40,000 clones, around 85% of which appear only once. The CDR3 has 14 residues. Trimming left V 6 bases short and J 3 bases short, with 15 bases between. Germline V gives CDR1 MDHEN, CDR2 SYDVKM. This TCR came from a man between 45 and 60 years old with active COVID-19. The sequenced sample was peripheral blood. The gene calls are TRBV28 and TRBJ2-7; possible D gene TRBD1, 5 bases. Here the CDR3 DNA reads TGTGCCAGCAGACCTGACAGTCGCTACTACGAGCAGTACTTC. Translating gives CASRPDSRYYEQYF. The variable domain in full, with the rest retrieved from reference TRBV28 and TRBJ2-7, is DVKVTQSSRYLVKRTGEKVFLECVQDMDHENMFWYRQDPGLGLRLIYFSYDVKMKEKGDIPEGYSVSREKKERFSLILESASTNQTSMYLCASRPDSRYYEQYFGPGTRLTVT.